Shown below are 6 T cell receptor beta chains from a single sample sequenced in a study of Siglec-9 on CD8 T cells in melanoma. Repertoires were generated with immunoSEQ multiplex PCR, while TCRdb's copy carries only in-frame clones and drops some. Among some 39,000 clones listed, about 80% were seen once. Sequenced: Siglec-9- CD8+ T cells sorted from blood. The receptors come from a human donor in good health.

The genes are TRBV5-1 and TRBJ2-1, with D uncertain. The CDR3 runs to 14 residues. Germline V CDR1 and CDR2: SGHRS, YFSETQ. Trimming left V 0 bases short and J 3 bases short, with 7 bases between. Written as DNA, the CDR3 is TGCGCCAGCAGCTTGGGGATGATCTACAATGAGCAGTTCTTC. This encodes CASSLGMIYNEQFF.

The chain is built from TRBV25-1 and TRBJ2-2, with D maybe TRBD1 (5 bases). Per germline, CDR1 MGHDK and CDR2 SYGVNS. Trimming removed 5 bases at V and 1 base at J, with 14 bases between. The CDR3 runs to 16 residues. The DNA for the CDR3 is TGTGCCAGCAGTTTTTGGGCACAGGAGAACACCGGGGAGCTGTTTTTT. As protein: CASSFWAQENTGELFF.

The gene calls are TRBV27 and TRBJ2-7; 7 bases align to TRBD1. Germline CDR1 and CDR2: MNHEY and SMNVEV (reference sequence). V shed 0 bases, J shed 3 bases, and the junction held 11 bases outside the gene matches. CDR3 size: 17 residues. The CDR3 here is CASSLSPYGQAGYEQYF. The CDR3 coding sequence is TGTGCCAGCAGTTTATCCCCGTACGGACAGGCGGGCTACGAGCAGTACTTC.

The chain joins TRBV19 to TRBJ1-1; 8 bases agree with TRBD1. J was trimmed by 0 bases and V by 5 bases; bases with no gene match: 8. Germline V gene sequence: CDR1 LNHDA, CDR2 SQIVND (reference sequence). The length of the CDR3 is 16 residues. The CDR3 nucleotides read TGTGCCAGTAGTTCCACAGGGGGTATAGTGAACACTGAAGCTTTCTTT. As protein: CASSSTGGIVNTEAFF.

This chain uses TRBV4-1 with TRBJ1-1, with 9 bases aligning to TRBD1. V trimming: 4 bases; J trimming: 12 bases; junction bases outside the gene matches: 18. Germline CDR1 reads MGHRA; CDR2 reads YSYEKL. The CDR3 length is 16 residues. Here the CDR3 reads CASSRGGPADRGGSFF. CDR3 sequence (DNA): TGCGCCAGCAGCCGAGGGGGCCCAGCGGACAGGGGTGGATCTTTCTTT.

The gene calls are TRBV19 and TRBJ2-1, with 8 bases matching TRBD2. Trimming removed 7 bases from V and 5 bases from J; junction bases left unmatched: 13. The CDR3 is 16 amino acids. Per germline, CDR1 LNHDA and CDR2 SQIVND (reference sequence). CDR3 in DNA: TGTGCCAGTAACCCATTCGGCGGGGGGTTCAACAATGAGCAGTTCTTC. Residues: CASNPFGGGFNNEQFF.